A single sample is the source of the 7 T cell receptor beta chains below, sequenced in a study of blood T cell repertoires in COVID-19. Assay: immunoSEQ multiplex PCR; the TCRdb copy retains only in-frame clones and omits some. The table lists 200,000 to 250,000 clones, 80% of them singletons, with roughly 13% in the top ten. Sequences were obtained from peripheral blood. The receptors were sampled from a human donor in a cohort sampled during active COVID-19.

The chain is built from TRBV9 and TRBJ2-6, with a weak D call TRBD1 (5 bases). V was clipped by 0 bases and J by 4 bases, with 5 bases between them. Germline values: CDR1 SGDLS, CDR2 YYNGEE. This CDR3 spans 14 amino acids. The CDR3 region has the DNA TGTGCCAGCAGCGTAGGGGGCGGGGCCAACGTCCTGACTTTC. This codes for CASSVGGGANVLTF.

The V and J genes are TRBV7-9 and TRBJ2-5; the D gene is possibly TRBD1 (5 bases). The CDR3 runs to 12 residues. Germline V gene sequence: CDR1 SEHNR, CDR2 FQNEAQ (reference sequence). The V end was cut by 1 base, the J end by 9 bases, with 9 bases between. The CDR3 DNA sequence: TGTGCCAGCAGCTTAGACGGACATTCCCAGTACTTC. This gives the protein CASSLDGHSQYF.

The CDR3 is CAWSLYRGGRLDTEAFF. The CDR3 DNA is TGTGCCTGGAGTCTCTACAGGGGCGGAAGGTTGGACACTGAAGCTTTCTTT. V is TRBV30 and J is TRBJ1-1; TRBD1 matches at 7 bases. CDR1 and CDR2 from the germline V gene are GTSNPN and SVGIG (reference sequence). V lost 2 bases, J lost 3 bases, and 15 bases stayed unmatched. CDR3 length equals 17 residues.

The chain joins TRBV5-1 to TRBJ2-5; D is undetermined. This CDR3 is 12 amino acids long. V lost 3 bases, J lost 2 bases, and 5 bases lay in between. The V gene's germline CDR1 is SGHRS and CDR2 YFSETQ. In nucleotides, the CDR3 is TGCGCCAGCAGCTGGCAGCAAGAGACCCAGTACTTC. It specifies CASSWQQETQYF.

The chain employs TRBV3-1 (or the pseudogene TRBV3-2) and TRBJ1-2, with 12 bases lining up with TRBD1. V was clipped by 4 bases and J by 6 bases; unmatched bases: 12. The CDR3 contains 17 residues. The V gene's germline CDR1 is LGHDT and CDR2 YNNKEL (reference sequence). The CDR3 region has the DNA TGTGCCAGCAGCCCCACCCCGGGACAGGGGGCTTTTAATGGCTACACCTTC. Protein sequence: CASSPTPGQGAFNGYTF.

The chain links TRBV9 to TRBJ2-1; 10 bases map to TRBD2. V lost 3 bases and J lost 4; bases outside the gene matches: 4. The CDR3 has 15 residues. Germline V gene lookup returns CDR1 SGDLS and CDR2 YYNGEE. CDR3 amino acids: CASSAIAGGYNEQFF. DNA for the CDR3: TGTGCCAGCAGCGCAATAGCGGGGGGATACAATGAGCAGTTCTTC.

V usage is TRBV3-1 (or the pseudogene TRBV3-2) and J usage is TRBJ2-6, with 8 bases matching TRBD1. CDR3 length: 18 residues. CDR1 LGHDT and CDR2 YNNKEL come from the germline V gene (reference sequence). Unmatched junction bases numbered 9, after V lost 3 bases and J lost 2 bases. The CDR3 spells CASSQLAGGFTGANVLTF. CDR3 bases: TGTGCCAGCAGCCAGTTAGCAGGGGGCTTCACTGGGGCCAACGTCCTGACTTTC.